This T cell receptor (beta chain) is from a study of blood T cell repertoires in COVID-19. Study overall: Nucleic acid was either cDNA or gDNA, and it came from T cells, B-cell-depleted T cells, or PBMCs.

Profiling relied on immunoSEQ multiplex PCR, and the TCRdb table lists in-frame clones only, not all of them. The sample holds approximately 230,000 clones, about 90% seen once. Germline V gene data show CDR1 as SGHRS and CDR2 as YFSETQ. The CDR3 totals 14 residues. V was cut by 0 bases and J by 3 bases, with 9 bases left in between. This clone was seen ten or more times. In terms of age and location, participants ranged from roughly 18 to 89 years and lived in under 30 US areas. Participants were placed into cohorts based on the clinical history they reported. Recovered participants had two consecutive negative NP/OP PCR tests, healthcare professional clearance, or symptom resolution.

This receptor was taken from a woman aged 18-29 years who had recovered from COVID-19. The chain combines TRBV5-1 with TRBJ1-1; D is uncertain. The source material was PBMCs or T cells enriched from blood (not recorded which). The DNA for the CDR3 is TGCGCCAGCAGCTTGGGTCAGGCCCACACTGAAGCTTTCTTT. This encodes CASSLGQAHTEAFF. Looking up the rest from reference TRBV5-1 and TRBJ1-1 gives the full variable domain: KAGVTQTPRYLIKTRGQQVTLSCSPISGHRSVSWYQQTPGQGLQFLFEYFSETQRNKGNFPGRFSGRQFSNSRSEMNVSTLELGDSALYLCASSLGQAHTEAFFGQGTRLTVV.